The 29 T cell receptor beta chains below come from one sample, sequenced in a study of blood T cell repertoires in COVID-19. Sequenced by immunoSEQ multiplex PCR; TCRdb stores in-frame clones only, minus some. The repertoire includes approximately 300,000 clones, 88% of them detected once, and roughly 4% sits in the top ten. Sequenced input: peripheral blood. These receptors originate from a woman in her forties or fifties with active or convalescent COVID-19.

The genes are TRBV6-1 and TRBJ2-7; 8 nucleotides agree with TRBD1. The CDR3 runs to 14 residues. V shed 3 bases and J 2 bases; nucleotides not matched to a gene: 3. Germline V gives CDR1 MNHNS, CDR2 SASEGT. The CDR3 is CASSDGTGTYEQYF. The DNA for the CDR3 is TGTGCCAGCAGTGACGGGACAGGAACCTACGAGCAGTACTTC.

J is TRBJ2-5 and V is TRBV14; D uncertain. The germline V gene has CDR1 SGHDN and CDR2 FVKESK. V was cut by 1 base and J by 4 bases, with 13 bases left in between. This CDR3 contains 15 residues. DNA for the CDR3: TGTGCCAGCAGCCAAGTTGGCAGAAAAAGAGAGACCCAGTACTTC. Protein product: CASSQVGRKRETQYF.

This rearrangement joins TRBV27 to TRBJ2-5; a weak D match, TRBD2 (6 bases). CDR3 length equals 13 residues. V lost 5 bases and J lost 4, with 11 bases in between. Germline CDR1 reads MNHEY; CDR2 reads SMNVEV (reference sequence). The CDR3 DNA reads as TGTGCCAGCAGTGTGACTAGAAGAGAGACCCAGTACTTC. Translation: CASSVTRRETQYF.

This chain connects TRBV7-9 to TRBJ1-2, with a weak D call TRBD1 (6 bases). The V gene lost 4 bases and the J gene lost 6 bases, with 12 bases spanning the gap. Germline CDR1 reads SEHNR; CDR2 reads FQNEAQ (reference sequence). This CDR3 has 13 amino acids. For the CDR3, the DNA is TGTGCCAGCAGCTCAACAGGGCTGGATGGCTACACCTTC. As protein: CASSSTGLDGYTF.

This clone was seen more than once but under ten times. CDR3 residues: CASRAQSMNTEAFF. In nucleotides, the CDR3 is TGTGCCAGCAGGGCACAGAGTATGAACACTGAAGCTTTCTTT. This chain uses TRBV2 with TRBJ1-1; D gene uncertain. Trimming cost V 6 bases and J 0 bases, with 11 bases left between them. Germline loops: CDR1 SNHLY, CDR2 FYNNEI. The CDR3 contains 14 residues. Variable domain in full (rest from reference TRBV2 and TRBJ1-1): EPEVTQTPSHQVTQMGQEVILRCVPISNHLYFYWYRQILGQKVEFLVSFYNNEISEKSEIFDDQFSVERPDGSNFTLKIRSTKLEDSAMYFCASRAQSMNTEAFFGQGTRLTVV.

The chain combines TRBV30 with TRBJ1-2; tentatively, D is TRBD1 (5 bases). The V and J ends lost 1 base and 8 bases respectively, with 8 bases between them. Germline CDR1 GTSNPN, CDR2 SVGIG (reference sequence). This CDR3 comprises 11 residues. The CDR3 DNA sequence: TGTGCCTGGAGTGGACAGTTAGGCTACACCTTC. Translated, it gives CAWSGQLGYTF.

This chain uses TRBV3-1 (or the pseudogene TRBV3-2) with TRBJ2-7; D unclear. Germline V gene lookup returns CDR1 LGHDT and CDR2 YNNKEL (reference sequence). Trimming pared 1 base from V and 2 bases from J, leaving 12 bases between. CDR3 size: 15 residues. The CDR3 is CASSQGLPLTYEQYF. As DNA, the CDR3 is TGTGCCAGCAGCCAAGGTCTTCCCCTAACCTACGAGCAGTACTTC.

V usage is TRBV6-6 and J usage is TRBJ1-1, with 8 positions matching TRBD1. There are 16 residues in the CDR3. Germline CDR1 reads MNHNY; CDR2 reads SVGAGI (reference sequence). V lost 5 bases to trimming and J lost 0 bases; unmatched junction nucleotides: 8. The CDR3 reads CASSPGTGNLNTEAFF. The CDR3 DNA sequence: TGTGCCAGCAGTCCGGGGACAGGCAATTTGAACACTGAAGCTTTCTTT.

The rearrangement links TRBV5-1 to TRBJ2-5; 9 nucleotides agree with TRBD2. CDR3 size: 15 residues. Germline CDR1 reads SGHRS; CDR2 reads YFSETQ. The J segment lost 2 bases and the V segment lost 5 bases, leaving 7 bases of the junction unmatched. CDR3 nucleotide sequence: TGCGCCAGCAGTCCAATTAGCGGGGGACAAGAGACCCAGTACTTC. Protein product: CASSPISGGQETQYF.

This chain links TRBV20-1 with TRBJ2-3, with D unresolved. V was trimmed by 3 bases and J by 5 bases, leaving 9 bases between them. Germline assignment: CDR1 DFQATT and CDR2 SNEGSKA (reference sequence). This CDR3 spans 12 amino acids. In nucleotides, the CDR3 is TGCAGTGCTAGTAATGAGGTAGATACGCAGTATTTT. It encodes CSASNEVDTQYF.

This sequence joins TRBV2 and TRBJ2-5; 8 bases are a match to TRBD1. J was trimmed by 5 bases and V by 6 bases; bases with no gene match: 8. CDR3 length: 14 amino acids. The germline V gene has CDR1 SNHLY and CDR2 FYNNEI. Here the CDR3 reads CASRDREVRETQYF. CDR3 bases: TGTGCCAGCAGGGACAGGGAAGTTCGGGAGACCCAGTACTTC.

The J gene is TRBJ1-4, the V gene TRBV5-1, with 7 bases lining up with TRBD1. V shed 7 bases, J shed 4 bases, and the junction held 10 bases outside the gene matches. The V gene's germline CDR1 is SGHRS and CDR2 YFSETQ. This CDR3 region has 15 residues. This CDR3 reads CASGYTGTVNEKLFF. CDR3 bases: TGCGCCAGCGGGTACACCGGGACAGTTAATGAAAAACTGTTTTTT.

The rearrangement uses TRBV5-1 and TRBJ2-7; 12 bases are shared with TRBD2. CDR1 is SGHRS and CDR2 is YFSETQ in the germline V gene. The V gene end was trimmed by 1 base and the J gene end by 0 bases; junction bases not matched to a gene: 8. The CDR3 has 18 amino acids. The CDR3 DNA reads TGCGCCAGCAGCTTGTTGACTAGCGGGAGTGATTTCTCCTACGAGCAGTACTTC. Its translation is CASSLLTSGSDFSYEQYF.

V gene TRBV3-1 (or the pseudogene TRBV3-2) combines with J gene TRBJ2-3; possible D gene TRBD2, 5 bases. The CDR3 covers 13 residues. Deletions cut 4 bases from V and 8 bases from J, with 13 bases between. Germline V gene lookup returns CDR1 LGHDT and CDR2 YNNKEL (reference sequence). The CDR3 spells CASSPKRLSTQYF. The CDR3 DNA is TGTGCCAGCAGCCCAAAGCGGCTGAGTACGCAGTATTTT.

The chain recombines TRBV7-3 with TRBJ2-2; D perhaps matches TRBD2 (5 bases). Germline CDR1 reads SGHTA; CDR2 reads FQGTGA. Trimming stripped 5 bases from V and 4 bases from J, with 17 bases between. The CDR3 covers 16 residues. The CDR3 protein is CASSRVAGRGTGELFF. The CDR3 DNA reads as TGTGCCAGCAGCAGGGTCGCGGGCCGCGGCACCGGGGAGCTGTTTTTT.

The chain combines TRBV3-1 (or the pseudogene TRBV3-2) with TRBJ2-1; the match to TRBD2 covers 7 bases. J was trimmed by 0 bases and V by 0 bases; bases with no gene match: 5. Germline V gives CDR1 LGHDT, CDR2 YNNKEL (reference sequence). The CDR3 runs 17 residues. CDR3: CASSQEVLASSYNEQFF. CDR3 coding DNA: TGTGCCAGCAGCCAAGAGGTACTAGCGAGCTCCTACAATGAGCAGTTCTTC.

The J gene is TRBJ2-3, the V gene TRBV2; maybe TRBD1 (6 bases). Looked up from germline, CDR1 is SNHLY and CDR2 is FYNNEI. Trimming shortened V by 7 bases and J by 2 bases, and 10 bases separated the two germline ends. CDR3 length equals 13 residues. The CDR3 loop is CASTDSFTDTQYF. CDR3 bases: TGTGCCAGCACGGACAGCTTCACAGATACGCAGTATTTT.

The rearrangement links TRBV4-3 to TRBJ1-4; no reliable D call. Germline loops: CDR1 LGHNA, CDR2 YSLEER. The CDR3 has 14 amino acids. V lost 1 base to trimming and J lost 7 bases, with 10 bases between them. The CDR3 DNA reads as TGCGCCAGCAGCCAAGCACTGGTTGGTGAAAAACTGTTTTTT. This sequence encodes CASSQALVGEKLFF.

The chain joins TRBV7-2 to TRBJ1-2; 8 nucleotides agree with TRBD1. V dropped 1 base and J dropped 8; count of bases not matched to a gene: 9. The CDR3 contains 15 residues. Germline V lookup: CDR1 SGHTA, CDR2 FQGNSA. The CDR3 nucleotides are TGTGCCAGCAGCTTAGGAGGGTCAGGGGGCGTCGGCTACACCTTC. It codes for CASSLGGSGGVGYTF.

The chain has TRBV9 and TRBJ2-2; possibly TRBD1 for D (5 bases). The length of the CDR3 is 16 residues. Trimming stripped 4 bases from V and 2 bases from J, with 15 bases between. Germline CDR1 reads SGDLS; CDR2 reads YYNGEE. CDR3: CASSPKWGINTGELFF. CDR3 DNA: TGTGCCAGCAGCCCAAAGTGGGGCATAAACACCGGGGAGCTGTTTTTT.

The V and J genes are TRBV19 and TRBJ2-6, with TRBD1 identical over 9 bases. Germline CDR1 is LNHDA and CDR2 is SQIVND (reference sequence). The CDR3 totals 17 residues. J was trimmed by 2 bases and V by 1 base; bases with no gene match: 3. The CDR3 loop reads CASSIVGTGPGANVLTF. CDR3 bases: TGTGCCAGTAGTATAGTTGGGACAGGGCCTGGGGCCAACGTCCTGACTTTC.

V is TRBV5-1 and J is TRBJ2-1, with D possibly being TRBD2 (6 bases). Germline V gene sequence: CDR1 SGHRS, CDR2 YFSETQ. V was pared by 7 bases and J by 8 bases, with 22 bases between. The CDR3 has 15 amino acids. This chain's CDR3 is CASRLRAGRTYEQFF. In DNA form, the CDR3 reads TGCGCCAGCCGCCTCCGTGCGGGGAGGACATATGAGCAGTTCTTC.

The chain employs TRBV9 and TRBJ2-5; TRBD2 agrees at 12 bases. V trimming: 3 bases; J trimming: 3 bases; junction bases outside the gene matches: 9. This CDR3 spans 17 amino acids. Germline values: CDR1 SGDLS, CDR2 YYNGEE. The CDR3 sequence: CASSAPPRLAGEETQYF. The CDR3 DNA reads as TGTGCCAGCAGCGCCCCCCCAAGACTAGCGGGAGAAGAGACCCAGTACTTC. The complete variable domain, with remaining parts taken from reference TRBV9 and TRBJ2-5, reads DSGVTQTPKHLITATGQRVTLRCSPRSGDLSVYWYQQSLDQGLQFLIQYYNGEERAKGNILERFSAQQFPDLHSELNLSSLELGDSALYFCASSAPPRLAGEETQYFGPGTRLLVL.

The J gene is TRBJ1-1, the V gene TRBV18; 9 bases match TRBD1. The length of the CDR3 is 17 residues. CDR1 and CDR2 from the germline V gene are KGHSH and LQKENI. V was clipped by 4 bases and J by 1 base; unmatched bases: 10. CDR3 nucleotides: TGTGCCAGCTCACTCCGGGACAGGGCTTCGCCGAACACTGAAGCTTTCTTT. Translating it yields CASSLRDRASPNTEAFF.

The chain joins TRBV12-3 or TRBV12-4 to TRBJ2-5; 10 positions agree with TRBD1. The V segment lost 4 bases and the J segment 6 bases; nucleotides outside the gene matches: 2. The CDR3 sequence is 13 residues long. CDR3: CASSWDRGQTQYF. Written as DNA, the CDR3 is TGTGCCAGCAGTTGGGACAGGGGACAGACCCAGTACTTC.

The gene calls are TRBV7-2 and TRBJ2-4; maybe TRBD1 (5 bases). The CDR3 has 16 residues. V was pared by 1 base and J by 1 base, with 11 bases between. CDR1 and CDR2 from the germline V gene are SGHTA and FQGNSA. As DNA, the CDR3 is TGTGCCAGCAGCTTAGTCCCAGGACATGCCAAAAACATTCAGTACTTC. Its protein is CASSLVPGHAKNIQYF.

The CDR3 nucleotides read TGTGCCAGCTCGCGGGACGCTCTAAACTATGGCTACACCTTC. This gives the protein CASSRDALNYGYTF. The chain carries TRBV18 and TRBJ1-2, with D possibly TRBD1 on 5 matching bases. The CDR3 has 14 residues. Trimming removed 6 bases from V and 2 bases from J, with 13 bases in between. The germline CDR1 and CDR2 sequences are KGHSH and LQKENI.

The genes are TRBV5-4 and TRBJ1-6; D gene ambiguous. Germline CDR1 reads SGHNT; CDR2 reads YYREEE (reference sequence). Between the trimmed V and J ends, which lost 2 bases and 9 bases, there was a span of 12 bases. The CDR3 is 14 residues long. The CDR3 protein is CASSLDISSSPLHF. CDR3 coding DNA: TGTGCCAGCAGCTTAGACATAAGTTCTTCACCCCTCCACTTT.

This sequence joins TRBV7-9 and TRBJ1-2; D unclear. This CDR3 is built from 14 residues. V gave up 4 bases and J gave up 4 bases, with 13 bases separating them. CDR1 is SEHNR and CDR2 is FQNEAQ in the germline V gene (reference sequence). CDR3 DNA sequence: TGTGCCAGCAGCTATGTCAGCGGACTCTATGGCTACACCTTC. Residues: CASSYVSGLYGYTF.